Listed below are T cell receptor beta chains from one sample, sequenced in a study of blood T cell repertoires in COVID-19. The table came from immunoSEQ multiplex PCR; TCRdb's copy has only in-frame clones and leaves some out. The sample records around 130,000 clones, about 86% being singletons. The sequenced sample consisted of PBMCs or T cells enriched from blood (not recorded which). Receptors originate from a woman in her fifties or sixties who had recovered from COVID-19. The CDR3 runs from the conserved cysteine through the conserved F or W. Fields, in order: J gene, D gene, clone size, V gene, CDR3 protein, CDR3 DNA. The D gene is left open where the match is weak. Not every row has a clone size; where given, it reads once, few, many or a size class.

j_gene: TRBJ2-3
d_gene: TRBD1
abundance: .
v_gene: TRBV2
CDR3aa: CARGQAADTQYF
CDR3nt: TGTGCCAGGGGACAGGCGGCTGATACGCAGTATTTT

j_gene: TRBJ1-5
d_gene: TRBD1
abundance: few
v_gene: TRBV12-3/TRBV12-4
CDR3aa: CASSWDRNQPQHF
CDR3nt: TGTGCCAGCAGTTGGGACAGGAATCAGCCCCAGCATTTT

j_gene: TRBJ1-1
d_gene: TRBD1
abundance: once
v_gene: TRBV7-9
CDR3aa: CASSQPRTGAGMGTEAFF
CDR3nt: TGTGCCAGCAGCCAACCAAGGACAGGCGCGGGCATGGGCACTGAAGCTTTCTTT

j_gene: TRBJ1-1
d_gene: .
abundance: .
v_gene: TRBV30
CDR3aa: CAWTDWETGNTEAFF
CDR3nt: TGTGCCTGGACCGACTGGGAGACAGGGAACACTGAAGCTTTCTTT

j_gene: TRBJ2-3
d_gene: TRBD2
abundance: .
v_gene: TRBV4-3
CDR3aa: CASSQDLNGGAADTQYF
CDR3nt: TGCGCCAGCAGCCAAGATTTGAACGGGGGGGCAGCAGATACGCAGTATTTT

j_gene: TRBJ2-1
d_gene: .
abundance: .
v_gene: TRBV5-5
CDR3aa: CASSLVGRVYDEQFF
CDR3nt: TGTGCCAGCAGCTTGGTGGGCAGGGTGTACGATGAGCAGTTCTTC

j_gene: TRBJ2-5
d_gene: TRBD1
abundance: once
v_gene: TRBV18
CDR3aa: CASSPPGLTGGKTQYF
CDR3nt: TGTGCCAGCTCACCACCGGGGTTAACAGGGGGAAAGACCCAGTACTTC

j_gene: TRBJ2-3
d_gene: TRBD1
abundance: .
v_gene: TRBV19
CDR3aa: CASGESGGRNTQYF
CDR3nt: TGTGCCAGCGGTGAATCAGGGGGCAGGAATACGCAGTATTTT

j_gene: TRBJ2-2
d_gene: .
abundance: .
v_gene: TRBV19
CDR3aa: CASSISLGELFF
CDR3nt: TGTGCCAGTAGTATTTCTCTCGGGGAGCTGTTTTTT

j_gene: TRBJ2-7
d_gene: .
abundance: .
v_gene: TRBV3-1/TRBV3-2
CDR3aa: CASSQVAGTGYEQYF
CDR3nt: TGTGCCAGCAGCCAAGTAGCCGGGACTGGGTACGAGCAGTACTTC

j_gene: TRBJ2-3
d_gene: TRBD1
abundance: once
v_gene: TRBV18
CDR3aa: CASSRTQQGTDTQYF
CDR3nt: TGTGCCAGCTCACGAACCCAACAGGGGACAGATACGCAGTATTTT

j_gene: TRBJ1-1
d_gene: .
abundance: once
v_gene: TRBV2
CDR3aa: CASSESLPGSGDTEAFF
CDR3nt: TGTGCCAGCAGTGAATCGCTTCCAGGGTCGGGGGACACTGAAGCTTTCTTT

j_gene: TRBJ1-1
d_gene: .
abundance: .
v_gene: TRBV6-5
CDR3aa: CASSSTTGSAFF
CDR3nt: TGTGCCAGCAGTTCCACCACAGGCAGCGCTTTCTTT

j_gene: TRBJ2-1
d_gene: .
abundance: .
v_gene: TRBV7-2
CDR3aa: CASSFRYEQFF
CDR3nt: TGTGCCAGCAGCTTTCGGTATGAGCAGTTCTTC

j_gene: TRBJ1-2
d_gene: .
abundance: .
v_gene: TRBV12-3/TRBV12-4
CDR3aa: CASSLGGGDGYTF
CDR3nt: TGTGCCAGCAGTTTAGGCGGGGGGGACGGCTACACCTTC

j_gene: TRBJ1-2
d_gene: .
abundance: .
v_gene: TRBV7-2
CDR3aa: CASSFTGDYGYTF
CDR3nt: TGTGCCAGCTCTTTTACGGGGGACTATGGCTACACCTTC

j_gene: TRBJ2-2
d_gene: TRBD1
abundance: .
v_gene: TRBV19
CDR3aa: CASNLQGATGELFF
CDR3nt: TGTGCCAGTAATTTACAGGGGGCGACCGGGGAGCTGTTTTTT

j_gene: TRBJ2-7
d_gene: .
abundance: .
v_gene: TRBV27
CDR3aa: CASSLSSPHSYEQYF
CDR3nt: TGTGCCAGCAGTTTATCCAGTCCCCACTCCTACGAGCAGTACTTC

j_gene: TRBJ2-7
d_gene: .
abundance: .
v_gene: TRBV7-9
CDR3aa: CASSLVPGGRAYEQYF
CDR3nt: TGTGCCAGCAGCTTAGTTCCCGGGGGAAGAGCCTACGAGCAGTACTTC

j_gene: TRBJ2-2
d_gene: TRBD2
abundance: .
v_gene: TRBV2
CDR3aa: CASRLSGAPTGELFF
CDR3nt: TGTGCCAGCAGGCTCAGCGGGGCGCCGACCGGGGAGCTGTTTTTT

j_gene: TRBJ1-2
d_gene: .
abundance: .
v_gene: TRBV15
CDR3aa: CATSRGGSGADYGYTF
CDR3nt: TGTGCCACCAGCAGAGGGGGGTCAGGGGCCGACTATGGCTACACCTTC

j_gene: TRBJ1-2
d_gene: TRBD1
abundance: .
v_gene: TRBV7-9
CDR3aa: CASSDTGTRQGADGYTF
CDR3nt: TGTGCCAGCAGCGATACTGGGACTAGACAGGGGGCCGATGGCTACACCTTC

j_gene: TRBJ1-2
d_gene: .
abundance: .
v_gene: TRBV7-8
CDR3aa: CASSFLGQNGYTF
CDR3nt: TGTGCCAGCAGCTTTCTTGGGCAGAATGGCTACACCTTC

j_gene: TRBJ1-1
d_gene: TRBD1
abundance: .
v_gene: TRBV18
CDR3aa: CASSPPGTGYTEAFF
CDR3nt: TGTGCCAGCTCACCACCAGGGACAGGTTACACTGAAGCTTTCTTT

j_gene: TRBJ1-6
d_gene: .
abundance: once
v_gene: TRBV10-3
CDR3aa: CAISQSGQVGITDSPLHF
CDR3nt: TGTGCCATCAGTCAAAGCGGTCAAGTGGGAATAACAGATTCACCCCTCCACTTT

j_gene: TRBJ1-2
d_gene: TRBD1
abundance: .
v_gene: TRBV6-5
CDR3aa: CASRPGQNYGYTF
CDR3nt: TGTGCCAGCAGACCGGGACAGAACTATGGCTACACCTTC

j_gene: TRBJ2-1
d_gene: TRBD1
abundance: .
v_gene: TRBV10-3
CDR3aa: CAISDRNRGPHNEQFF
CDR3nt: TGTGCCATCAGTGACCGAAACAGGGGGCCCCACAATGAGCAGTTCTTC

j_gene: TRBJ2-7
d_gene: .
abundance: .
v_gene: TRBV12-3/TRBV12-4
CDR3aa: CASTSPPGEQYF
CDR3nt: TGTGCCAGCACCTCGCCCCCGGGAGAGCAGTACTTC

j_gene: TRBJ1-1
d_gene: TRBD1
abundance: .
v_gene: TRBV6-2/TRBV6-3
CDR3aa: CASSYIRDRGLNTEAFF
CDR3nt: TGTGCCAGCAGTTACATTCGGGACAGGGGGCTGAACACTGAAGCTTTCTTT

j_gene: TRBJ2-5
d_gene: TRBD2
abundance: .
v_gene: TRBV5-1
CDR3aa: CASSLGRTSGEVQETQYF
CDR3nt: TGCGCCAGCAGCTTGGGGAGGACTAGCGGAGAGGTCCAAGAGACCCAGTACTTC

j_gene: TRBJ2-7
d_gene: .
abundance: .
v_gene: TRBV18
CDR3aa: CASSPTLASYEQYF
CDR3nt: TGTGCCAGCTCACCAACCCTCGCGTCCTACGAGCAGTACTTC

j_gene: TRBJ1-3
d_gene: .
abundance: .
v_gene: TRBV19
CDR3aa: CASRNRDIGNTIYF
CDR3nt: TGTGCCAGTAGGAACCGGGACATTGGAAACACCATATATTTT

j_gene: TRBJ2-3
d_gene: .
abundance: few
v_gene: TRBV5-5
CDR3aa: CASTRGDTQYF
CDR3nt: TGTGCCAGCACCCGAGGGGATACGCAGTATTTT

j_gene: TRBJ1-6
d_gene: TRBD1
abundance: once
v_gene: TRBV6-1
CDR3aa: CASSEWPPRQGLFNSPLHF
CDR3nt: TGTGCCAGCAGTGAATGGCCCCCGAGACAGGGGTTGTTTAATTCACCCCTCCACTTT

j_gene: TRBJ1-5
d_gene: .
abundance: .
v_gene: TRBV18
CDR3aa: CASSSWAFQGSQPQHF
CDR3nt: TGTGCCAGCTCATCCTGGGCTTTTCAGGGTAGTCAGCCCCAGCATTTT

j_gene: TRBJ1-2
d_gene: .
abundance: .
v_gene: TRBV11-2
CDR3aa: CASSAGLYGYTF
CDR3nt: TGTGCCAGCAGCGCAGGACTCTATGGCTACACCTTC

j_gene: TRBJ1-1
d_gene: .
abundance: .
v_gene: TRBV12-3/TRBV12-4
CDR3aa: CACKAPKVFEAFF
CDR3nt: TGTGCCTGCAAAGCGCCCAAGGTTTTCGAAGCTTTCTTT

j_gene: TRBJ2-2
d_gene: .
abundance: .
v_gene: TRBV29-1
CDR3aa: CSVTGILNTGELFF
CDR3nt: TGCAGCGTTACCGGGATTTTGAACACCGGGGAGCTGTTTTTT

j_gene: TRBJ2-7
d_gene: TRBD2
abundance: .
v_gene: TRBV7-3
CDR3aa: CASSLNSGGYEQYF
CDR3nt: TGTGCCAGCAGCCTTAATAGCGGGGGTTACGAGCAGTACTTC

j_gene: TRBJ2-5
d_gene: TRBD2
abundance: .
v_gene: TRBV10-3
CDR3aa: CAIGLAGGLGETQYF
CDR3nt: TGTGCCATCGGACTAGCGGGGGGTTTGGGAGAGACCCAGTACTTC

j_gene: TRBJ1-5
d_gene: TRBD1
abundance: .
v_gene: TRBV7-9
CDR3aa: CASSLGQGARGNQPQHF
CDR3nt: TGTGCCAGCAGCCTCGGACAGGGGGCTCGTGGCAATCAGCCCCAGCATTTT

j_gene: TRBJ1-5
d_gene: .
abundance: few
v_gene: TRBV19
CDR3aa: CASRIDQGPVQPQHF
CDR3nt: TGTGCCAGTAGGATTGACCAGGGTCCGGTTCAGCCCCAGCATTTT

j_gene: TRBJ1-6
d_gene: TRBD1
abundance: .
v_gene: TRBV19
CDR3aa: CASSPGDSSPLHF
CDR3nt: TGTGCCAGTAGTCCGGGGGACAGTTCACCCCTCCACTTT

j_gene: TRBJ2-1
d_gene: .
abundance: few
v_gene: TRBV5-1
CDR3aa: CASSLAQYNEQFF
CDR3nt: TGCGCCAGCAGCTTGGCCCAATACAATGAGCAGTTCTTC

j_gene: TRBJ2-5
d_gene: .
abundance: .
v_gene: TRBV6-2/TRBV6-3
CDR3aa: CASSYLTGTPQETQYF
CDR3nt: TGTGCCAGCAGTTACTTGACTGGGACTCCACAAGAGACCCAGTACTTC

j_gene: TRBJ1-1
d_gene: TRBD1
abundance: .
v_gene: TRBV7-6
CDR3aa: CASSLGDSRGTEAFF
CDR3nt: TGTGCCAGCAGCTTAGGGGACAGTAGAGGTACTGAAGCTTTCTTT

j_gene: TRBJ1-1
d_gene: .
abundance: .
v_gene: TRBV7-9
CDR3aa: CASSPVSSGGKGDTEAFF
CDR3nt: TGTGCCAGCAGCCCAGTGAGTTCGGGGGGCAAAGGAGACACTGAAGCTTTCTTT

j_gene: TRBJ1-1
d_gene: .
abundance: .
v_gene: TRBV7-9
CDR3aa: CASSLRGMGGTEAFF
CDR3nt: TGTGCCAGCAGCTTAAGAGGGATGGGAGGGACTGAAGCTTTCTTT

j_gene: TRBJ1-6
d_gene: .
abundance: once
v_gene: TRBV6-5
CDR3aa: CASSYQGGNSPLHF
CDR3nt: TGTGCCAGCAGTTACCAGGGTGGGAATTCACCCCTCCACTTT

j_gene: TRBJ2-7
d_gene: .
abundance: .
v_gene: TRBV5-4
CDR3aa: CASRRRGTYEQYF
CDR3nt: TGTGCCAGCAGGCGCAGGGGTACCTACGAGCAGTACTTC

j_gene: TRBJ1-2
d_gene: .
abundance: .
v_gene: TRBV5-1
CDR3aa: CASSLVSLAVGYNGYTF
CDR3nt: TGCGCCAGCAGCTTAGTCAGCTTAGCCGTTGGGTATAATGGCTACACCTTC

j_gene: TRBJ2-7
d_gene: TRBD1
abundance: .
v_gene: TRBV2
CDR3aa: CASNGGQGSNEQYF
CDR3nt: TGTGCCAGTAACGGGGGACAGGGGTCCAACGAGCAGTACTTC

j_gene: TRBJ2-7
d_gene: .
abundance: .
v_gene: TRBV9
CDR3aa: CASSVEGRYEQYF
CDR3nt: TGTGCCAGCAGCGTAGAGGGGCGGTACGAGCAGTACTTC

j_gene: TRBJ2-7
d_gene: .
abundance: .
v_gene: TRBV4-1
CDR3aa: CASSQEDSLSYEQYF
CDR3nt: TGCGCCAGCAGCCAAGAGGACAGTTTGAGCTACGAGCAGTACTTC

j_gene: TRBJ1-6
d_gene: .
abundance: .
v_gene: TRBV14
CDR3aa: CASSQVGQARSPLHF
CDR3nt: TGTGCCAGCAGCCAAGTCGGTCAGGCACGGTCACCCCTCCACTTT

j_gene: TRBJ1-2
d_gene: TRBD1
abundance: few
v_gene: TRBV7-3
CDR3aa: CASSAADRADYTF
CDR3nt: TGTGCCAGCAGCGCCGCGGACAGGGCTGACTACACCTTC